The present entry profiles one T cell receptor (beta chain) with its context. Its antigen is not identified. Germline-derived CDR1 and CDR2 are LGHNA and YSLEER. The CDR3 spans 18 residues. V was pared by 0 bases and J by 3 bases, with 19 bases between. This entry belongs to a study of cytomegalovirus exposure and HLA in healthy donors. Study information: Of over 300 genotyped donors, roughly 80% clustered with self-reported Caucasian donors.

Study-wide points: Specificity for CMV antigens was confirmed in vitro for a few of the CMV-associated chains.

The PCR was carried out with 60 Vbeta primers and 13 Jbeta primers. Produced via immunoSEQ multiplex PCR; TCRdb's table is partial and in-frame only. The sample lists more than 50,000 clones, 65% to 75% seen once, with approximately 25% in the top ten. The gene calls are TRBV4-3 and TRBJ2-3, with a tentative D call TRBD2 (6 bases). This TCR was sampled from a man aged 45-65 years in good health and CMV-seropositive. The material sequenced was PBMCs. The CDR3 DNA follows: TGCGCCAGCAGCCAAGAACCGTCCGGCCGGGGGAATACAGATACGCAGTATTTT. It codes for CASSQEPSGRGNTDTQYF.